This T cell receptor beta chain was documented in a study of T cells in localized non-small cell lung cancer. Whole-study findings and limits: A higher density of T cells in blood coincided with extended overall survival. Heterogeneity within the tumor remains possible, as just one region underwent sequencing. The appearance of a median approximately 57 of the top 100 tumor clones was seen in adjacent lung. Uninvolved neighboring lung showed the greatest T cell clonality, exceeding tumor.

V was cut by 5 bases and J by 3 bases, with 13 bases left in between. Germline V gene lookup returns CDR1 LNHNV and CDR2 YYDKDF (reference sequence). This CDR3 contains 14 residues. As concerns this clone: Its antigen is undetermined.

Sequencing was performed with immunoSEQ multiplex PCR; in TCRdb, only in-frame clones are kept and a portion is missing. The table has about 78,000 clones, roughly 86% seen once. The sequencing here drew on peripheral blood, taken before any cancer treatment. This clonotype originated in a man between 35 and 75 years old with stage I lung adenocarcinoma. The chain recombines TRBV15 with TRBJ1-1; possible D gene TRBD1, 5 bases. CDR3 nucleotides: TGTGCCACCAGCCTCCGGAGGGACGACACTGAAGCTTTCTTT. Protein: CATSLRRDDTEAFF.